This T cell receptor (beta chain) emerged from a study of cytomegalovirus exposure and HLA in healthy donors. The study ran its PCR with 60 Vbeta and 13 Jbeta primers. Sequencing was performed with immunoSEQ multiplex PCR; in TCRdb, only in-frame clones are kept and a portion is missing. The sample holds around 180,000 clones, 84% seen once. Germline CDR1 reads SGHDT; CDR2 reads YYEEEE. CDR3 length: 13 residues. V lost 6 bases and J 3 bases, leaving 12 bases between the germline ends. The sequencing input was PBMCs. The rearrangement uses TRBV5-6 and TRBJ2-5; no reliable D call. The receptor was isolated from a girl aged 5-17 years in good health and CMV-seropositive. The CDR3 DNA reads TGTGCCAGCAACCTCCTCCGCGAAGAGACCCAGTACTTC. It is translated as CASNLLREETQYF.